A single sample is the source of the 27 T cell receptor beta chains below, sequenced in a study of control samples from healthy donors and cancer patients. Some clones are missing from TCRdb's copy, which holds only in-frame ones; the method was immunoSEQ multiplex PCR. The sample shows about 44,000 clones, 70% to 75% of them seen only once. Sequencing was done on a sample of formalin-fixed, paraffin-embedded tissue. Every receptor here comes from a male donor with melanoma.

The V call is TRBV10-3, the J call TRBJ2-3; TRBD1 matches at 8 bases. This CDR3 has 14 amino acids. Germline V gene data show CDR1 as ENHRY and CDR2 as SYGVKD. J lost 5 bases, V lost 5 bases, and 6 bases had no gene match. CDR3 bases: TGTGCCATCAGTAGACAGGGGAATGGAGATACGCAGTATTTT. Translation: CAISRQGNGDTQYF.

The genes are TRBV9 and TRBJ1-4; D uncertain. Trimming removed 3 bases from V and 7 bases from J, with 7 bases in between. Germline values: CDR1 SGDLS, CDR2 YYNGEE. This CDR3 is built from 12 residues. CDR3 DNA sequence: TGTGCCAGCAGCGGGCAAGGTGAAAAACTGTTTTTT. It specifies CASSGQGEKLFF.

This chain connects TRBV4-2 to TRBJ2-3; D is perhaps TRBD1 or TRBD2 (6 bases each). Per germline, CDR1 LGHNA and CDR2 YNFKEQ. The CDR3 consists of 15 residues. Between the trimmed V and J ends, which lost 4 bases and 2 bases, there was a span of 13 bases. The CDR3 DNA follows: TGTGCCAGCAGCCTGGAGGGGGGATACACAGATACGCAGTATTTT. This translates into CASSLEGGYTDTQYF.

On this clone itself: This may stem from a read error, because a much larger clone lies one nucleotide away. The sample holds other DNA sequences that translate to the same CDR3. V usage is TRBV4-2 and J usage is TRBJ1-2, with D hard to call. Germline V gives CDR1 LGHNA, CDR2 YNFKEQ. This CDR3 contains 13 residues. The CDR3 loop reads CASSQENLGGYTF. CDR3 sequence (DNA): TGTGCCAGTAGCCAAGAGAATTTAGGTGGCTACACCTTC.

This clone ranks as medium-sized. V and J are TRBV7-2 and TRBJ2-3; D gene unclear. Trimming shortened V by 1 base and J by 3 bases, and 8 bases separated the two germline ends. Germline V gene lookup returns CDR1 SGHTA and CDR2 FQGNSA. The CDR3 is 14 amino acids. The CDR3: CASSLVWMTDTQYF. Here the CDR3 DNA reads TGTGCCAGCAGCTTAGTTTGGATGACAGATACGCAGTATTTT.

The chain has TRBV2 and TRBJ2-1; 9 bases map to TRBD2. From germline, CDR1 is SNHLY and CDR2 FYNNEI. Trimming cost V 9 bases and J 5 bases; bases outside gene matches: 8. The CDR3 contains 14 residues. The CDR3 DNA sequence: TGTGCCAGTAAGACTAGCGGAGCCCACAATGAGCAGTTCTTC. It is translated as CASKTSGAHNEQFF.

This chain uses TRBV18 with TRBJ1-2; D perhaps matches TRBD1 (6 bases). Trimming took off 5 bases at V and 6 bases at J, with 7 bases between the two ends. The CDR3 runs 11 residues. Germline loops: CDR1 KGHSH, CDR2 LQKENI. The CDR3 region is CASSNRDGYTF. CDR3 in DNA: TGTGCCAGCTCAAACAGGGATGGCTACACCTTC.

The rearrangement links TRBV18 to TRBJ2-1; D may correspond to TRBD1 or TRBD2 (5 bases each). CDR1 is KGHSH and CDR2 is LQKENI in the germline V gene. Trimming cost V 5 bases and J 8 bases, with 16 bases left between them. The CDR3 has 14 residues. CDR3 residues: CASSGTPTAYEQFF. The CDR3 region has the DNA TGTGCCAGCTCAGGGACCCCGACCGCGTATGAGCAGTTCTTC.

In its sample, this clone was seen a few times. This chain connects TRBV7-8 to TRBJ1-6, with 8 bases aligning to TRBD1. CDR3 size: 15 residues. The germline CDR1 and CDR2 sequences are SGHVS and FQNEAQ. The V gene end was trimmed by 6 bases and the J gene end by 5 bases; junction bases not matched to a gene: 6. Here the CDR3 DNA reads TGTGCCAGCAGACGTCAGACAGGGGATAATTCACCCCTCCACTTT. Translating gives CASRRQTGDNSPLHF. The variable domain in full, completed from reference TRBV7-8 and TRBJ1-6, reads GAGVSQSPRYKVAKRGQDVALRCDPISGHVSLFWYQQALGQGPEFLTYFQNEAQLDKSGLPSDRFFAERPEGSVSTLKIQRTQQEDSAVYLCASRRQTGDNSPLHFGNGTRLTVT.

V gene TRBV19 combines with J gene TRBJ2-1; no clear D. This CDR3 spans 15 amino acids. Trimming shortened V by 1 base and J by 3 bases, and 10 bases separated the two germline ends. In germline, CDR1 is LNHDA, CDR2 SQIVND (reference sequence). In DNA form, the CDR3 reads TGTGCCAGTAGTATAGCCAGGACCGTCTACAATGAGCAGTTCTTC. Protein sequence: CASSIARTVYNEQFF.

The V call is TRBV18, the J call TRBJ2-7; D ambiguous. With 3 bases removed from V and 1 base from J, the gap between germline ends came to 16 bases. CDR1 and CDR2 (germline): KGHSH, LQKENI. The CDR3 has 16 amino acids. CDR3 protein: CASSPAIPTVSYEQYF. Here the CDR3 DNA reads TGTGCCAGCTCACCCGCGATACCGACTGTTTCCTACGAGCAGTACTTC.

The CDR3 loop reads CATATGVSTDTQYF. The CDR3 region has the DNA TGTGCCACCGCTACAGGGGTCAGCACAGATACGCAGTATTTT. The rearrangement uses TRBV7-9 and TRBJ2-3, with 7 bases matching TRBD1. Trimming removed 10 bases from V and 0 bases from J; junction bases left unmatched: 7. This CDR3 spans 14 amino acids. In germline, CDR1 is SEHNR, CDR2 FQNEAQ (reference sequence). The full variable domain, with the rest looked up from reference TRBV7-9 and TRBJ2-3, is DTGVSQNPRHKITKRGQNVTFRCDPISEHNRLYWYRQTLGQGPEFLTYFQNEAQLEKSRLLSDRFSAERPKGSFSTLEIQRTEQGDSAMYLCATATGVSTDTQYFGPGTRLTVL.

The V call is TRBV11-1, the J call TRBJ1-1; no definite D call. V lost 4 bases, J lost 1 base, and 7 bases lay in between. The length of the CDR3 is 13 residues. Germline values: CDR1 SGHAT, CDR2 FQDESV (reference sequence). CDR3 nucleotide sequence: TGTGCCAGCAGCTCCCGAAGGAACACTGAAGCTTTCTTT. It yields the protein CASSSRRNTEAFF.

There are a few counts of this clone. The V gene is TRBV28, the J gene TRBJ2-3; the match to TRBD1 covers 8 bases. From germline, CDR1 is MDHEN and CDR2 SYDVKM. This CDR3 has 15 residues. V dropped 3 bases and J dropped 2; count of bases not matched to a gene: 4. CDR3 DNA: TGTGCCAGCAGTTTTCAGGGGGCGAACACAGATACGCAGTATTTT. This codes for CASSFQGANTDTQYF.

The gene calls are TRBV10-3 and TRBJ2-3; 7 bases map to TRBD2. Per germline, CDR1 ENHRY and CDR2 SYGVKD. CDR3 length: 14 amino acids. The V gene end was trimmed by 6 bases and the J gene end by 4 bases; junction bases not matched to a gene: 7. This CDR3 reads CAISGLSGADTQYF. CDR3 nucleotides: TGTGCCATCAGCGGACTCAGCGGGGCAGATACGCAGTATTTT.

The table lists this clone with a count of one. The CDR3 coding sequence is TGTGCCAGCAGCGTAGATCCTAGCGGAGCTTACAATGAGCAGTTCTTC. The encoded protein is CASSVDPSGAYNEQFF. The V and J genes are TRBV9 and TRBJ2-1; 7 bases agree with TRBD2. From germline, CDR1 is SGDLS and CDR2 YYNGEE. Trimming took 0 bases from V and 4 from J; bases not matched to a gene: 7. The CDR3 runs to 16 residues.

V and J are TRBV11-3 and TRBJ2-5; D gene ambiguous. The V gene lost 2 bases and the J gene lost 0 bases, with 4 bases spanning the gap. The CDR3 loop spans 13 amino acids. Germline CDR1 reads SGHNT; CDR2 reads YENEEA. DNA of the CDR3: TGTGCCAGCAGCTTAACATACCAAGAGACCCAGTACTTC. The encoded protein is CASSLTYQETQYF.

At least ten counts were recorded for this clone. This rearrangement joins TRBV19 to TRBJ2-1; 10 nucleotides align to TRBD1. V lost 6 bases, J lost 7 bases, and 9 bases stayed unmatched. The CDR3 has 15 residues. In germline, CDR1 is LNHDA, CDR2 SQIVND (reference sequence). Written as DNA, the CDR3 is TGTGCCAGTAGGAAACCGGGACAGGGGTTTAATGAGCAGTTCTTC. This encodes CASRKPGQGFNEQFF.

This clone was found a few times. The chain combines TRBV5-1 with TRBJ2-7, with TRBD1 identical over 7 bases. CDR1 and CDR2 (germline): SGHRS, YFSETQ. The CDR3 consists of 13 residues. V dropped 3 bases and J dropped 4; count of bases not matched to a gene: 4. CDR3 in DNA: TGCGCCAGCAGCTCGGGACAGTGGTACGAGCAGTACTTC. This translates into CASSSGQWYEQYF.

V usage is TRBV5-4 and J usage is TRBJ2-1; TRBD2 matches 7 bases. This CDR3 has 15 residues. Germline assignment: CDR1 SGHNT and CDR2 YYREEE (reference sequence). CDR3: CALSGTQGPYNEQFF. Written as DNA, the CDR3 is TGTGCTTTGAGCGGGACCCAGGGCCCCTACAATGAGCAGTTCTTC.

This clone is medium-sized (0.01 to 0.1%) within its sample. The chain recombines TRBV15 with TRBJ2-3; D is perhaps TRBD1 (6 bases). The CDR3 is 12 residues long. CDR1 and CDR2 from the germline V gene are LNHNV and YYDKDF (reference sequence). The V gene lost 5 bases and the J gene lost 5 bases, with 8 bases spanning the gap. In DNA form, the CDR3 reads TGTGCCACCAGCCCAGGGGAAGATACGCAGTATTTT. This sequence encodes CATSPGEDTQYF.

The chain is built from TRBV29-1 and TRBJ2-7; 14 positions match TRBD2. With 6 bases clipped from V and 0 bases from J, the junction kept 13 bases outside the gene matches. This CDR3 contains 18 residues. Looked up from germline, CDR1 is SQVTM and CDR2 is ANQGSEA. CDR3 residues: CSVLPGLAGEVTSYEQYF. CDR3 coding DNA: TGCAGCGTCCTCCCGGGACTAGCGGGAGAGGTAACCTCCTACGAGCAGTACTTC.

For the CDR3, the DNA is TGTGCCAGCAGGCCACGGCCTAACACTGAAGCTTTCTTT. Translated: CASRPRPNTEAFF. The chain employs TRBV3-1 (or the pseudogene TRBV3-2) and TRBJ1-1, with D unresolved. The germline CDR1 and CDR2 sequences are LGHDT and YNNKEL (reference sequence). The CDR3 has 13 amino acids. V dropped 6 bases and J dropped 2 bases, with 10 bases sitting between them.

The chain couples TRBV5-1 to TRBJ2-2; a possible D gene is TRBD2 (6 bases). This CDR3 contains 14 residues. CDR1 is SGHRS, CDR2 YFSETQ, per germline. Trimming removed 7 bases from V and 6 bases from J, with 16 bases in between. The CDR3 is CASAIGSWAGELFF. The CDR3 DNA reads as TGCGCCAGCGCCATCGGGAGTTGGGCCGGGGAGCTGTTTTTT.

The chain is built from TRBV2 and TRBJ2-3; 8 positions match TRBD2. The CDR3 has 16 residues. J was trimmed by 3 bases and V by 6 bases; bases with no gene match: 11. CDR1 is SNHLY, CDR2 FYNNEI, per germline. The CDR3: CASRQTSALATDTQYF. CDR3 bases: TGTGCCAGCAGGCAGACTAGCGCCCTCGCGACAGATACGCAGTATTTT.

In regard to this clone: One end of the junction is discordant with germline, which a read error may explain. The CDR3 spells CASSLRQERTIYF. CDR3 nucleotide sequence: TGTGCCAGTAGTTTAAGGCAGGAGAGAACCATATATTTT. The chain employs TRBV12-3 or TRBV12-4 and TRBJ1-3; D call uncertain. The CDR3 is made up of 13 amino acids.

The chain recombines TRBV7-6 with TRBJ2-1, with 8 bases matching TRBD2. V lost 1 base to trimming and J lost 7 bases; unmatched junction nucleotides: 6. This CDR3 is built from 15 residues. The germline CDR1 and CDR2 sequences are SGHVS and FNYEAQ. The DNA of the CDR3 is TGTGCCAGCAGCTTAGGAAGCGGGAGACGTAATGAGCAGTTCTTC. Its protein is CASSLGSGRRNEQFF.